This entry features one TCR beta chain sequence. What it recognizes is unknown. This sample was taken from a study of vaccination effects on CD4 cells after COVID-19. Study-wide points: Healthy vaccinees' vaccine-induced clones included only 1 of 255 that recognized common cold coronaviruses. Both infection-induced and vaccine-induced clones contracted markedly at late post-vaccination timepoints.

Sequencing used immunoSEQ multiplex PCR; TCRdb keeps in-frame clones, though not all of them. Of about 24,000 clones listed, about 76% were seen once; the top ten hold less than 3.5%. Ahead of sequencing, the ViraFEST assay grew antigen-specific CD4+ T cells using viral peptide pools. Culture lasted about nine days before CD4+ T cell isolation. The study found no prior SARS-CoV-2 infection in the vaccine recipients, who tested negative for nucleocapsid antibodies. In culture with 10 IU/ml IL-2 and 8.5 to 10 ug/ml peptides, PBMC were grown at around 1.8 million per well. The CDR3 spans 15 residues. Germline-derived CDR1 and CDR2 are MNHEY and SVGAGI. V lost 8 bases and J lost 4, with 20 bases in between.

This chain uses TRBV6-5 with TRBJ1-1; D not resolved. The sequence was collected from a human donor who received a COVID-19 vaccine. Sequenced here: CD4+ T cells from PBMCs cultured with SARS-CoV-2 spike peptides, sampled before COVID-19 vaccination. DNA for the CDR3: TGTGCCAGCCTACCCCCGGTCGGGAGCTCCACTGAAGCTTTCTTT. Translating gives CASLPPVGSSTEAFF.